This TCR beta chain comes out of a study of cytomegalovirus exposure and HLA in healthy donors. About the research overall: The Caucasian-associated ancestry cluster contained about four fifths of the approximately 430 genotyped donors. Findings and limits, study-wide: It has been reported that TCR beta sequences accurately predicted the HLA-A and HLA-B alleles of most subjects.

This clone has only a few counts. Its antigen is undetermined. Trimming at V came to 0 bases and at J to 3 bases, leaving 7 bases not matched to a gene. This CDR3 has 16 residues. Germline-derived CDR1 and CDR2 are SGDLS and YYNGEE. The primer mix had 60 Vbeta and 13 Jbeta primers. Measured with immunoSEQ multiplex PCR; TCRdb has only the in-frame clones, and not every one. The sample has more than 100,000 clones, about 60% seen once; the top ten hold about 9.1%. This clonotype was sampled from a man aged 40-55 years in good health and CMV-seropositive. Sequenced material: PBMCs. This chain uses TRBV9 with TRBJ2-3; 7 nucleotides match TRBD2. The CDR3 DNA is TGTGCCAGCAGCGTAGGAGGGAGGGGAGGGACAGATACGCAGTATTTT. As protein: CASSVGGRGGTDTQYF.